These 8 T cell receptor beta chains share one sample of origin, sequenced in a study of blood T cell repertoires in COVID-19. Method: immunoSEQ multiplex PCR; TCRdb's copy keeps in-frame clones and lacks some. The repertoire consists of some 150,000 clones, with around 80% occurring once and the leading ten covering approximately 6%. The sequenced sample was PBMCs or T cells enriched from blood (not recorded which). These receptors all come from a woman in her 50s who had recovered from COVID-19.

The chain joins TRBV11-3 to TRBJ1-2; D perhaps matches TRBD1 (6 bases). Per germline, CDR1 SGHNT and CDR2 YENEEA. This CDR3 is 18 amino acids long. V gave up 0 bases and J gave up 0 bases, with 17 bases separating them. CDR3 sequence reads: CASSLDLTTGNTNYGYTF. The CDR3 DNA follows: TGTGCCAGCAGCTTAGACCTAACTACAGGGAATACTAACTATGGCTACACCTTC.

This sequence joins TRBV6-2 or TRBV6-3 and TRBJ2-3; 8 bases map to TRBD2. The V segment lost 2 bases and the J segment 2 bases; nucleotides outside the gene matches: 9. Germline V gene sequence: CDR1 MNHEY, CDR2 SVGEGT. CDR3 length equals 17 residues. CDR3 nucleotides: TGTGCCAGCAGTTACCCAATGGAGCGGGGGTACACAGATACGCAGTATTTT. It yields the protein CASSYPMERGYTDTQYF.

The genes are TRBV14 and TRBJ1-3; 9 bases map to TRBD1. The CDR3 consists of 16 residues. V shed 4 bases and J 1 base; nucleotides not matched to a gene: 5. The V gene's germline CDR1 is SGHDN and CDR2 FVKESK. The CDR3 here is CASSRTGGASGNTIYF. CDR3 DNA sequence: TGTGCCAGCAGCCGAACAGGGGGCGCTTCTGGAAACACCATATATTTT.

This clone was picked up one time. The chain uses TRBV14 and TRBJ2-7; D gene ambiguous. CDR3 length: 12 amino acids. The V gene's germline CDR1 is SGHDN and CDR2 FVKESK. Trimming removed 4 bases from V and 10 bases from J, with 14 bases in between. The CDR3 DNA is TGTGCCAGCAGCCCCGAACGAGTACCACAGTACTTC. Its translation is CASSPERVPQYF.

This rearrangement joins TRBV19 to TRBJ1-3, with 8 bases lining up with TRBD1. Unmatched junction bases numbered 5, after V lost 7 bases and J lost 0 bases. This CDR3 comprises 15 residues. From germline, CDR1 is LNHDA and CDR2 SQIVND (reference sequence). The CDR3 loop is CASTQDRDSGNTIYF. CDR3 nucleotide sequence: TGTGCCAGTACCCAGGACAGGGACTCTGGAAACACCATATATTTT.

V is TRBV27 and J is TRBJ1-4; tentatively, D is TRBD1 (5 bases). The CDR3 sequence is 13 residues long. Trimming removed 6 bases from V and 8 bases from J, with 13 bases in between. Germline assignment: CDR1 MNHEY and CDR2 SMNVEV (reference sequence). The CDR3 DNA is TGTGCCAGCAGGCGGAGGGGCCGGGAAAAACTGTTTTTT. Translating gives CASRRRGREKLFF.

The chain carries TRBV28 and TRBJ1-1, with 7 bases identical to TRBD1. The CDR3 sequence is 14 residues long. J lost 3 bases, V lost 6 bases, and 7 bases had no gene match. From germline, CDR1 is MDHEN and CDR2 SYDVKM. CDR3 residues: CASSRDRVDTEAFF. In DNA, the CDR3 is TGTGCCAGCAGCCGTGACAGGGTCGACACTGAAGCTTTCTTT. The whole variable domain, filled in from reference TRBV28 and TRBJ1-1, reads DVKVTQSSRYLVKRTGEKVFLECVQDMDHENMFWYRQDPGLGLRLIYFSYDVKMKEKGDIPEGYSVSREKKERFSLILESASTNQTSMYLCASSRDRVDTEAFFGQGTRLTVV.

This clone has only a few counts. The chain has TRBV18 and TRBJ2-2; TRBD1 agrees at 8 bases. CDR3 length equals 18 residues. CDR1 is KGHSH, CDR2 LQKENI, per germline. J gave up 3 bases and V 0 bases, and 9 bases lay outside the gene matches. CDR3 region: CASSPPLRDRTHTGELFF. CDR3 DNA sequence: TGTGCCAGCTCACCACCCCTCCGGGACAGGACTCACACCGGGGAGCTGTTTTTT.